These 12 T cell receptor beta chains share one sample of origin, sequenced in a study of OX40 agonist ivuxolimab in advanced cancers. TCRdb's table, derived via immunoSEQ multiplex PCR, lists solely in-frame clones and lacks some. Of approximately 30,000 clones listed, roughly 84% are singletons. The sample consisted of CD4+ or CD8+ T cells sorted from blood, taken in a trial of the OX40 agonist ivuxolimab. The source is an adult with an advanced solid tumor such as melanoma, head and neck, liver or kidney cancer.

The gene calls are TRBV27 and TRBJ1-1, with 7 bases matching TRBD1. Germline CDR1 is MNHEY and CDR2 is SMNVEV (reference sequence). The ends lost 1 base at V and 1 base at J; junction bases unmatched: 0. The CDR3 has 14 residues. CDR3 amino acids: CASSLYRGNTEAFF. The CDR3 DNA is TGTGCCAGCAGTTTATACAGGGGGAACACTGAAGCTTTCTTT.

This chain joins TRBV19 and TRBJ1-1; no firm D call. The CDR3 spans 13 residues. CDR1 is LNHDA, CDR2 SQIVND, per germline (reference sequence). V was shortened by 5 bases and J by 3 bases, with 10 bases between the two germline ends. The CDR3: CASSSTRDTEAFF. The DNA of the CDR3 is TGTGCCAGTAGTTCGACCCGGGACACTGAAGCTTTCTTT.

This clone is large (0.1 to 1%) in the sample. The chain links TRBV7-3 to TRBJ2-1; D possibly corresponds to TRBD2 (6 bases). Germline V gene data show CDR1 as SGHTA and CDR2 as FQGTGA. V lost 3 bases to trimming and J lost 8 bases, with 11 bases between them. There are 13 residues in the CDR3. The CDR3 protein is CASSFGGWDEQFF. The DNA for the CDR3 is TGTGCCAGCAGCTTCGGGGGATGGGATGAGCAGTTCTTC.

As DNA, the CDR3 is TGTGCCAGCAGTGAAGCCCAGGTCTATAGCACTGAAGCTTTCTTT. Its protein is CASSEAQVYSTEAFF. The V gene is TRBV6-1, the J gene TRBJ1-1; no firm D call. The germline gives CDR1 MNHNS, CDR2 SASEGT. The CDR3 totals 15 residues. The V gene lost 0 bases and the J gene lost 4 bases, with 12 bases spanning the gap.

The V and J genes are TRBV18 and TRBJ2-1; D possibly corresponds to TRBD1 (6 bases). CDR1 and CDR2 (germline): KGHSH, LQKENI. Deletions cut 4 bases from V and 5 bases from J, with 9 bases between. The CDR3 runs to 13 residues. As DNA, the CDR3 is TGTGCCAGCTCACGCCGACAGGACAATGAGCAGTTCTTC. It specifies CASSRRQDNEQFF.

The J gene is TRBJ2-2, the V gene TRBV7-2; TRBD2 agrees at 7 bases. This CDR3 comprises 16 residues. J gave up 1 base and V 1 base, and 3 bases lay outside the gene matches. Looked up from germline, CDR1 is SGHTA and CDR2 is FQGNSA. The CDR3 sequence is CASSLVGGGNTGELFF. The CDR3 coding sequence is TGTGCCAGCAGCTTAGTCGGCGGGGGGAACACCGGGGAGCTGTTTTTT. The full variable domain, in which reference TRBV7-2 and TRBJ2-2 provide the parts outside the CDR3, is GAGVSQSPSNKVTEKGKDVELRCDPISGHTALYWYRQSLGQGLEFLIYFQGNSAPDKSGLPSDRFSAERTGGSVSTLTIQRTQQEDSAVYLCASSLVGGGNTGELFFGEGSRLTVL.

The J gene is TRBJ2-1, the V gene TRBV18; 9 nucleotides match TRBD2. The CDR3 has 15 residues. From germline, CDR1 is KGHSH and CDR2 LQKENI. The J segment lost 4 bases and the V segment lost 5 bases, leaving 6 bases of the junction unmatched. Here the CDR3 DNA reads TGTGCCAGCTCAAGATTGACTAGCGGTTACAATGAGCAGTTCTTC. Its protein product is CASSRLTSGYNEQFF.

The chain carries TRBV27 and TRBJ1-1; 7 bases fit TRBD1. The CDR3 is 14 amino acids. Germline CDR1 MNHEY, CDR2 SMNVEV (reference sequence). Trimming took 6 bases from V and 4 from J; bases not matched to a gene: 8. The CDR3 reads CASRSTGDITEAFF. CDR3 sequence (DNA): TGTGCCAGCAGAAGCACAGGGGATATCACTGAAGCTTTCTTT.

CDR3 protein: CASTDSSSYEQYF. The CDR3 bases are TGTGCCAGCACGGACTCAAGCTCCTACGAGCAGTACTTC. The V call is TRBV6-5, the J call TRBJ2-7; perhaps TRBD2 as D (5 bases). The CDR3 covers 13 residues. Germline V gene data show CDR1 as MNHEY and CDR2 as SVGAGI. V lost 7 bases and J 0 bases, leaving 10 bases between the germline ends.

The gene calls are TRBV11-3 and TRBJ2-5; 7 bases map to TRBD1. This CDR3 has 15 amino acids. Germline V CDR1 and CDR2: SGHNT, YENEEA. Trimming took 4 bases from V and 3 from J; bases not matched to a gene: 8. CDR3 nucleotide sequence: TGTGCCAGCAGCTCTACGTCTACAGGGGAAGAGACCCAGTACTTC. It specifies CASSSTSTGEETQYF.

The CDR3 region has the DNA TGTGCCAGCAGGAGGACCGGGACAGGGGGCTATGGCTACACCTTC. It yields the protein CASRRTGTGGYGYTF. The chain combines TRBV5-6 with TRBJ1-2; 11 positions agree with TRBD1. Germline CDR1 and CDR2: SGHDT and YYEEEE. V lost 5 bases and J lost 4; bases outside the gene matches: 7. This CDR3 region has 15 residues.

V usage is TRBV2 and J usage is TRBJ2-7; D unresolved. CDR1 SNHLY and CDR2 FYNNEI come from the germline V gene. CDR3 size: 12 residues. V was trimmed by 7 bases and J by 3 bases, leaving 10 bases between them. CDR3 amino acids: CASTGDGYEQYF. The CDR3, as DNA: TGTGCCAGCACTGGGGATGGCTACGAGCAGTACTTC.